Listed below are T cell receptor beta chains from one sample, sequenced in a study of cytomegalovirus exposure and HLA in healthy donors. Assay: immunoSEQ multiplex PCR; the TCRdb copy retains only in-frame clones and omits some. The sample shows about 89,000 clones, approximately 86% of them seen only once. The sequencing input was PBMCs. All receptors derive from a man aged 30-40 years in good health and CMV-seropositive. Both conserved end residues are part of each CDR3. Fields, in order: D gene, J gene, clone size, V gene, CDR3 protein, CDR3 DNA. A D gene is named only where the DNA matches it firmly. Clone size is not always given. Where it is, it says once, few, many or a class for expanded clones.

D: .; J: TRBJ1-4; size: .; V: TRBV5-1; CDR3: CASSSAVLGHNEKLFF; DNA: TGCGCCAGCAGCTCGGCGGTCCTGGGTCATAATGAAAAACTGTTTTTT
D: TRBD1; J: TRBJ2-6; size: .; V: TRBV6-8; CDR3: CASSNPGQSLSGANVLTF; DNA: TGTGCCAGCAGTAACCCGGGACAGTCTCTCTCTGGGGCCAACGTCCTGACTTTC
D: TRBD2; J: TRBJ2-2; size: .; V: TRBV27; CDR3: CASSSRTSGSAGELFF; DNA: TGTGCCAGCAGTTCTCGGACTAGCGGGAGTGCCGGGGAGCTGTTTTTT
D: .; J: TRBJ2-5; size: .; V: TRBV10-3; CDR3: CAISVGGVRQETQYF; DNA: TGTGCCATCAGTGTCGGAGGGGTAAGACAAGAGACCCAGTACTTC
D: .; J: TRBJ2-4; size: .; V: TRBV30; CDR3: CAWSALGIQYF; DNA: TGTGCCTGGAGTGCCCTAGGAATTCAGTACTTC
D: TRBD1; J: TRBJ2-7; size: .; V: TRBV19; CDR3: CASGQSYEQYF; DNA: TGTGCCTCGGGACAGAGCTACGAGCAGTACTTC
D: TRBD2; J: TRBJ2-1; size: once; V: TRBV4-1; CDR3: CASSQGGLAGGQHNEQFF; DNA: TGCGCCAGCAGCCAGGGCGGACTAGCGGGAGGGCAACACAATGAGCAGTTCTTC
D: .; J: TRBJ1-2; size: .; V: TRBV2; CDR3: CASSGPSGIDGYTF; DNA: TGTGCCAGCAGCGGCCCCAGCGGGATTGATGGCTACACCTTC
D: TRBD2; J: TRBJ2-1; size: .; V: TRBV7-7; CDR3: CASSLGLAGVGSYNEQFF; DNA: TGTGCTAGCAGCCTTGGACTAGCGGGAGTCGGTTCCTACAATGAGCAGTTCTTC
D: .; J: TRBJ2-7; size: once; V: TRBV2; CDR3: CASSQDPFYEQYF; DNA: TGTGCCAGCAGCCAGGATCCGTTCTACGAGCAGTACTTC
D: .; J: TRBJ1-1; size: .; V: TRBV19; CDR3: CASSTGFTEAFF; DNA: TGTGCCAGTAGCACAGGGTTCACTGAAGCTTTCTTT
D: TRBD1; J: TRBJ2-7; size: .; V: TRBV19; CDR3: CASSIGGTGAYEQYF; DNA: TGTGCCAGTAGTATAGGAGGGACAGGGGCCTACGAGCAGTACTTC
D: .; J: TRBJ2-5; size: .; V: TRBV9; CDR3: CASSEGNQETQYF; DNA: TGTGCCAGCAGCGAGGGGAACCAAGAGACCCAGTACTTC
D: TRBD1; J: TRBJ1-4; size: few; V: TRBV10-3; CDR3: CAISQTGTGGEKLFF; DNA: TGTGCCATCAGCCAGACCGGGACAGGGGGTGAAAAACTGTTTTTT
D: TRBD2; J: TRBJ2-7; size: .; V: TRBV28; CDR3: CASREEFLAGANEQYF; DNA: TGTGCCAGCAGAGAAGAGTTTCTAGCGGGAGCTAACGAGCAGTACTTC
D: TRBD1; J: TRBJ2-7; size: .; V: TRBV5-1; CDR3: CASSLGRTGVNEQYF; DNA: TGCGCCAGCAGCTTGGGCCGGACAGGGGTTAACGAGCAGTACTTC
D: .; J: TRBJ2-3; size: once; V: TRBV9; CDR3: CASSPRISAVTDTQYF; DNA: TGTGCCAGCAGCCCGCGGATTAGCGCGGTAACAGATACGCAGTATTTT
D: .; J: TRBJ2-7; size: .; V: TRBV5-4; CDR3: CASSLGQVPYEQYF; DNA: TGTGCCAGCAGCTTGGGACAGGTCCCCTACGAGCAGTACTTC
D: .; J: TRBJ1-1; size: once; V: TRBV19; CDR3: CASSMAPTEAFF; DNA: TGTGCCAGTAGTATGGCCCCCACTGAAGCTTTCTTT
D: TRBD1; J: TRBJ1-1; size: few; V: TRBV10-2; CDR3: CASSRPGQGDTEAFF; DNA: TGCGCCAGCAGTAGGCCGGGACAGGGGGACACTGAAGCTTTCTTT
D: TRBD1; J: TRBJ1-2; size: .; V: TRBV6-5; CDR3: CASSSQGGLFGYTF; DNA: TGTGCCAGCAGTTCGCAGGGGGGCTTGTTTGGCTACACCTTC
D: TRBD2; J: TRBJ2-2; size: .; V: TRBV9; CDR3: CASSAVAGDVTGGLFF; DNA: TGTGCCAGCAGCGCCGTAGCGGGAGATGTAACCGGGGGGCTGTTTTTT
D: TRBD1; J: TRBJ2-2; size: .; V: TRBV5-1; CDR3: CASSKGGISTGELFF; DNA: TGCGCCAGCAGCAAAGGGGGCATATCTACTGGGGAGCTGTTTTTT
D: .; J: TRBJ2-2; size: .; V: TRBV18; CDR3: CASSPVNRVGEAELFF; DNA: TGTGCCAGCTCACCAGTAAACAGGGTGGGCGAGGCGGAGCTGTTTTTT
D: .; J: TRBJ2-5; size: once; V: TRBV7-7; CDR3: CASSLAAGSGETQYF; DNA: TGTGCTAGCAGCTTAGCTGCGGGATCGGGGGAGACCCAGTACTTC
D: .; J: TRBJ1-5; size: .; V: TRBV28; CDR3: CASSLGDRGNQPQHF; DNA: TGTGCCAGCAGTTTAGGGGATCGGGGTAATCAGCCCCAGCATTTT
D: .; J: TRBJ2-7; size: .; V: TRBV7-2; CDR3: CASSLGRGSYEQYF; DNA: TGTGCCAGCAGCTTGGGGCGGGGATCCTACGAGCAGTACTTC
D: TRBD2; J: TRBJ2-1; size: once; V: TRBV4-1; CDR3: CASSRTTLAGPLRHEQFF; DNA: TGCGCCAGCAGCCGGACCACACTAGCGGGACCGCTGCGCCATGAGCAGTTCTTC
D: .; J: TRBJ1-5; size: .; V: TRBV6-5; CDR3: CASSYRGSNQPQHF; DNA: TGTGCCAGCAGTTACAGGGGAAGCAATCAGCCCCAGCATTTT
D: TRBD1; J: TRBJ2-1; size: .; V: TRBV6-5; CDR3: CASSSQGATTHNEQFF; DNA: TGTGCCAGCAGTTCGCAGGGGGCTACTACCCACAATGAGCAGTTCTTC
D: .; J: TRBJ2-5; size: .; V: TRBV2; CDR3: CASSYDRSQETQYF; DNA: TGTGCCAGCAGCTACGACAGGAGCCAAGAGACCCAGTACTTC
D: TRBD2; J: TRBJ2-7; size: .; V: TRBV30; CDR3: CAWSGGGRVYF; DNA: TGTGCCTGGAGTGGGGGGGGGAGGGTGTACTTC
D: .; J: TRBJ2-5; size: .; V: TRBV14; CDR3: CASSREARVREETQYF; DNA: TGTGCCAGCAGCCGGGAGGCCCGGGTGCGAGAAGAGACCCAGTACTTC
D: .; J: TRBJ2-3; size: .; V: TRBV5-1; CDR3: CASMESGHTDTQYF; DNA: TGCGCCAGCATGGAAAGCGGGCACACAGATACGCAGTATTTT
D: .; J: TRBJ1-5; size: .; V: TRBV6-6; CDR3: CASSSIIANQPQHF; DNA: TGTGCCAGCAGCAGTATTATCGCCAATCAGCCCCAGCATTTT
D: .; J: TRBJ2-1; size: .; V: TRBV7-2; CDR3: CASSYLGAGMYNEQFF; DNA: TGTGCCAGCAGCTACCTTGGGGCAGGGATGTATAATGAGCAGTTCTTC
D: .; J: TRBJ1-5; size: .; V: TRBV6-1; CDR3: CASSAQSGYGQPQHF; DNA: TGTGCCAGCAGTGCCCAATCAGGGTATGGGCAGCCCCAGCATTTT
D: .; J: TRBJ2-3; size: .; V: TRBV11-2; CDR3: CASRLLIFDTQYF; DNA: TGTGCCAGCAGACTCCTGATCTTCGATACGCAGTATTTT
D: .; J: TRBJ2-3; size: .; V: TRBV6-6; CDR3: CASKGTDTQYF; DNA: TGTGCCAGCAAGGGGACAGATACGCAGTATTTT
D: TRBD1; J: TRBJ1-5; size: .; V: TRBV4-1; CDR3: CASSQEDRVNNQPQHF; DNA: TGCGCCAGCAGCCAAGAAGACAGGGTAAACAATCAGCCCCAGCATTTT
D: .; J: TRBJ1-3; size: .; V: TRBV6-5; CDR3: CASSYSSRSSGNTIYF; DNA: TGTGCCAGCAGTTACTCAAGCCGGAGCTCTGGAAACACCATATATTTT
D: TRBD1; J: TRBJ2-4; size: few; V: TRBV10-2; CDR3: CASSEGQGEGPKNIQYF; DNA: TGCGCCAGCAGTGAGGGACAGGGAGAAGGACCCAAAAACATTCAGTACTTC
D: TRBD1; J: TRBJ1-2; size: .; V: TRBV4-1; CDR3: CASSPQGATRDTYGYTF; DNA: TGCGCCAGCAGCCCCCAGGGGGCAACGAGGGATACCTATGGCTACACCTTC
D: TRBD1; J: TRBJ1-2; size: .; V: TRBV6-5; CDR3: CASSRDSVFYGYTF; DNA: TGTGCCAGCAGTCGGGACAGCGTCTTCTATGGCTACACCTTC
D: TRBD1; J: TRBJ2-5; size: .; V: TRBV28; CDR3: CASSPRDRKRQETQYF; DNA: TGTGCCAGCAGTCCCCGGGACAGGAAAAGACAAGAGACCCAGTACTTC
D: .; J: TRBJ2-3; size: .; V: TRBV15; CDR3: CATSRAGTDTQYF; DNA: TGTGCCACCAGCAGAGCGGGCACAGATACGCAGTATTTT
D: .; J: TRBJ2-5; size: few; V: TRBV7-9; CDR3: CASSLSALAETQYF; DNA: TGTGCCAGCAGCTTAAGTGCCCTTGCGGAGACCCAGTACTTC
D: .; J: TRBJ1-5; size: .; V: TRBV28; CDR3: CASSSLYQPQHF; DNA: TGTGCCAGCAGTTCCCTTTATCAGCCCCAGCATTTT
D: TRBD2; J: TRBJ2-6; size: .; V: TRBV28; CDR3: CATNLAGVAGANVLTF; DNA: TGTGCCACCAATCTAGCGGGAGTTGCTGGGGCCAACGTCCTGACTTTC
D: TRBD1; J: TRBJ2-5; size: once; V: TRBV27; CDR3: CASSFGHGTVEETQYF; DNA: TGTGCCAGCAGTTTTGGCCACGGGACAGTTGAAGAGACCCAGTACTTC
D: TRBD2; J: TRBJ2-1; size: .; V: TRBV11-2; CDR3: CASSQDSGTHGEQFF; DNA: TGTGCCAGCAGCCAAGACAGCGGGACCCATGGTGAGCAGTTCTTC
D: TRBD2; J: TRBJ2-3; size: .; V: TRBV11-2; CDR3: CASSLHLASGSNRDTQYF; DNA: TGTGCCAGCAGCCTTCACTTGGCTAGCGGGAGCAACAGGGATACGCAGTATTTT
D: .; J: TRBJ2-3; size: once; V: TRBV5-6; CDR3: CASSPFQGLVDTQYF; DNA: TGTGCCAGCAGCCCCTTTCAGGGCCTGGTGGATACGCAGTATTTT
D: .; J: TRBJ1-4; size: .; V: TRBV5-1; CDR3: CASSSLPSEGPYEKLFF; DNA: TGCGCCAGCAGCTCGTTACCCTCGGAGGGACCTTATGAAAAACTGTTTTTT
D: TRBD1; J: TRBJ2-2; size: once; V: TRBV5-1; CDR3: CASSLGQGDTGELFF; DNA: TGCGCCAGCAGCTTGGGACAGGGGGACACCGGGGAGCTGTTTTTT
D: TRBD1; J: TRBJ1-2; size: .; V: TRBV29-1; CDR3: CSARTGHGYTF; DNA: TGCAGCGCCCGGACAGGGCATGGCTACACCTTC
D: .; J: TRBJ1-2; size: .; V: TRBV7-6; CDR3: CASSLGQGLGYTF; DNA: TGTGCCAGCAGCTTGGGTCAGGGGCTCGGCTACACCTTC